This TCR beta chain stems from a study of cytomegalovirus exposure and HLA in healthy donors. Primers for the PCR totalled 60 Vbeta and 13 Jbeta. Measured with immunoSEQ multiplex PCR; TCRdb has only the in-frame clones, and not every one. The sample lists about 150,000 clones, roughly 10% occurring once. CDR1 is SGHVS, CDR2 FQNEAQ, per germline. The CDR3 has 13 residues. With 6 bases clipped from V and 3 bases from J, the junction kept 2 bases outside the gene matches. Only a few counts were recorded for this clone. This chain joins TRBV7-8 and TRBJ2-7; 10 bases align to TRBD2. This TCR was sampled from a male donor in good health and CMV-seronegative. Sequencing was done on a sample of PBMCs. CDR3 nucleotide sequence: TGTGCCAGCAGGACTAGCGGGTTCTACGAGCAGTACTTC. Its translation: CASRTSGFYEQYF.